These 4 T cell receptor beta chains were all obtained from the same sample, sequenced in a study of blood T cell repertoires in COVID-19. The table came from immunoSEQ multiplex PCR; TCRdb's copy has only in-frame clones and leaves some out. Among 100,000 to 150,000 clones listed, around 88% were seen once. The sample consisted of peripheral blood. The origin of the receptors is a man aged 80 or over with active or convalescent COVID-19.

Here the CDR3 DNA reads TGTGCCAGCAGTTACTCAACAGGGGGATCAGGTGAAGCTTTCTTT. Protein: CASSYSTGGSGEAFF. The V gene is TRBV6-5, the J gene TRBJ1-1; the match to TRBD1 covers 8 bases. CDR1 and CDR2 (germline): MNHEY, SVGAGI. The CDR3 sequence is 15 residues long. Trimming removed 0 bases from V and 7 bases from J; junction bases left unmatched: 7.

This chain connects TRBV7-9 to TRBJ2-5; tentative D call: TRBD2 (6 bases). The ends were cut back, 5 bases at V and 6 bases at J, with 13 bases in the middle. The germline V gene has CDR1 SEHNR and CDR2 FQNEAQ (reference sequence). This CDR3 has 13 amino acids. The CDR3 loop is CASSPDYGKTQYF. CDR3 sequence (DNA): TGTGCCAGCAGCCCGGACTACGGGAAGACCCAGTACTTC. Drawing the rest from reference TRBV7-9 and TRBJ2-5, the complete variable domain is DTGVSQNPRHKITKRGQNVTFRCDPISEHNRLYWYRQTLGQGPEFLTYFQNEAQLEKSRLLSDRFSAERPKGSFSTLEIQRTEQGDSAMYLCASSPDYGKTQYFGPGTRLLVL.

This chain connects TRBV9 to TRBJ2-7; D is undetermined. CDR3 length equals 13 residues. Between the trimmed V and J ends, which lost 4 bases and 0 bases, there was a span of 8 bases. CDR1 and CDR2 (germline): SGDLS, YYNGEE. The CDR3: CASSPGSSYEQYF. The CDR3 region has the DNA TGTGCCAGCAGCCCCGGTTCCTCCTACGAGCAGTACTTC.

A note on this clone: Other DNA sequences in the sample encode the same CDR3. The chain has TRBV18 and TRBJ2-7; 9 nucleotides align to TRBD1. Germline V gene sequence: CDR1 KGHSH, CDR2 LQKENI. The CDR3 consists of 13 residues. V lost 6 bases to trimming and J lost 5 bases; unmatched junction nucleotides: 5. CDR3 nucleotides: TGTGCCAGCTCCCCAGGGACAGGGAACGAGCAGTACTTC. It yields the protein CASSPGTGNEQYF.